This is a list of T cell receptor beta chains from one sample in a study of CXCR3-negative and CXCR3-positive naive CD8 T cells. Following a re-call of the 5' RACE reads, TCRdb has one entry per CDR3 protein and lacks DNA. Found here are fewer than 90,000 distinct CDR3 sequences; the top ten clones hold approximately 0.67%. Material for sequencing was naive CXCR3+ CD8+ T cells from blood. These receptors all come from a human donor in good health. Some clones in this sample may be carry-over from other donors' samples. The CDR3 runs from the conserved cysteine through the conserved F or W. A row's size may be missing; if present it is once, few, many or a size class.

cdr3_aa: CASTPRPGRTTDTQYF
clone_size: -
v_call: TRBV2
j_call: TRBJ2-3

cdr3_aa: CASSYSTGDGSPLHF
clone_size: -
v_call: TRBV6-5
j_call: TRBJ1-6

cdr3_aa: CASSQDQARLYTQYF
clone_size: -
v_call: TRBV4-1
j_call: TRBJ2-3

cdr3_aa: CATSRDRGTEAFF
clone_size: -
v_call: TRBV15
j_call: TRBJ1-1

cdr3_aa: CSARSQGQLIANTGELFF
clone_size: -
v_call: TRBV20-1
j_call: TRBJ2-2

cdr3_aa: CASSLILAGRGRTDTQYF
clone_size: -
v_call: TRBV28
j_call: TRBJ2-3

cdr3_aa: CASSLSVGYTEAFF
clone_size: -
v_call: TRBV7-9
j_call: TRBJ1-1

cdr3_aa: CAISESGVAYEQYF
clone_size: -
v_call: TRBV10-3
j_call: TRBJ2-7

cdr3_aa: CASSQDSVGTEDEQYF
clone_size: -
v_call: TRBV14
j_call: TRBJ2-7

cdr3_aa: CASGQGIGQYF
clone_size: -
v_call: TRBV5-6
j_call: TRBJ2-7

cdr3_aa: CASSLGGWDEQYF
clone_size: -
v_call: TRBV7-2
j_call: TRBJ2-7

cdr3_aa: CASSYTRGTYNEQFF
clone_size: -
v_call: TRBV6-2/TRBV6-3
j_call: TRBJ2-1

cdr3_aa: CASSPTQGTGHEQYF
clone_size: -
v_call: TRBV3-1
j_call: TRBJ2-7

cdr3_aa: CASSQDLSGRGEQYF
clone_size: -
v_call: TRBV4-3
j_call: TRBJ2-7

cdr3_aa: CAISENAWPQHF
clone_size: -
v_call: TRBV10-3
j_call: TRBJ1-5

cdr3_aa: CASSPQSLQETQYF
clone_size: -
v_call: TRBV28
j_call: TRBJ2-5

cdr3_aa: CASSQEDRTYNEQFF
clone_size: -
v_call: TRBV4-1
j_call: TRBJ2-1

cdr3_aa: CASRRGRNNEQFF
clone_size: -
v_call: TRBV12-3/TRBV12-4
j_call: TRBJ2-1

cdr3_aa: CNARPYFPDTQYF
clone_size: -
v_call: TRBV20-1
j_call: TRBJ2-3

cdr3_aa: CASSSYGGGYEQYF
clone_size: -
v_call: TRBV7-3
j_call: TRBJ2-7

cdr3_aa: CASSPPRGQSNTEAFF
clone_size: -
v_call: TRBV18
j_call: TRBJ1-1

cdr3_aa: CSARDRTSGDTGELFF
clone_size: -
v_call: TRBV20-1
j_call: TRBJ2-2

cdr3_aa: CASSPPGRFADTQYF
clone_size: -
v_call: TRBV23-1
j_call: TRBJ2-3

cdr3_aa: CASSFPGSSYEQYF
clone_size: -
v_call: TRBV12-3/TRBV12-4
j_call: TRBJ2-7

cdr3_aa: CISVSEVSSERRNEQFF
clone_size: -
v_call: TRBV7-5
j_call: TRBJ2-1

cdr3_aa: CASSESPGSFSEAFF
clone_size: -
v_call: TRBV25-1
j_call: TRBJ1-1

cdr3_aa: CASSSPKGRGGIDTQYF
clone_size: -
v_call: TRBV28
j_call: TRBJ2-3

cdr3_aa: CASSSGQGYNEQFF
clone_size: -
v_call: TRBV12-3/TRBV12-4
j_call: TRBJ2-1

cdr3_aa: CSVEDWGERTDTQYF
clone_size: -
v_call: TRBV29-1
j_call: TRBJ2-3

cdr3_aa: CASSFPAVVNTEAFF
clone_size: -
v_call: TRBV28
j_call: TRBJ1-1

cdr3_aa: CASSPRGHNEQFF
clone_size: -
v_call: TRBV13
j_call: TRBJ2-1

cdr3_aa: CASSPTGYYQPQHF
clone_size: -
v_call: TRBV7-2
j_call: TRBJ1-5

cdr3_aa: CASSLRPSGIHTGELFF
clone_size: -
v_call: TRBV7-7
j_call: TRBJ2-2

cdr3_aa: CASSSPSGLADEQYF
clone_size: -
v_call: TRBV27
j_call: TRBJ2-7

cdr3_aa: CASSPGTGLEETQYF
clone_size: -
v_call: TRBV28
j_call: TRBJ2-5

cdr3_aa: CASTETGELFF
clone_size: -
v_call: TRBV12-3/TRBV12-4
j_call: TRBJ2-2

cdr3_aa: CSVEASGPEAFF
clone_size: -
v_call: TRBV29-1
j_call: TRBJ1-1

cdr3_aa: CSVESVGGWSTEAFF
clone_size: -
v_call: TRBV29-1
j_call: TRBJ1-1

cdr3_aa: CAISEVPPGSYGYTF
clone_size: -
v_call: TRBV10-3
j_call: TRBJ1-2

cdr3_aa: CASSEFKGGQGISGELFF
clone_size: -
v_call: TRBV25-1
j_call: TRBJ2-2

cdr3_aa: CASSPGTGSYEQYF
clone_size: medium-sized
v_call: TRBV5-1
j_call: TRBJ2-7

cdr3_aa: CASSSTGNWVQETQYF
clone_size: -
v_call: TRBV7-2
j_call: TRBJ2-5

cdr3_aa: CASSESGSKNIQYF
clone_size: -
v_call: TRBV6-5
j_call: TRBJ2-4

cdr3_aa: CSAMPQETQYF
clone_size: -
v_call: TRBV20-1
j_call: TRBJ2-5

cdr3_aa: CASSTQGIRSYEQYF
clone_size: -
v_call: TRBV5-1
j_call: TRBJ2-7

cdr3_aa: CASTGSAGQQFHQAYGQYF
clone_size: -
v_call: TRBV6-6
j_call: TRBJ2-7

cdr3_aa: CASSYGARGDTQYF
clone_size: -
v_call: TRBV6-5
j_call: TRBJ2-3

cdr3_aa: CSVDFGYEQFF
clone_size: -
v_call: TRBV29-1
j_call: TRBJ2-1

cdr3_aa: CASSLGAVVLSYTF
clone_size: -
v_call: TRBV27
j_call: TRBJ1-2

cdr3_aa: CASSKGLAGGQDTQYF
clone_size: -
v_call: TRBV21-1
j_call: TRBJ2-3

cdr3_aa: CASSFGGYNEQFF
clone_size: -
v_call: TRBV28
j_call: TRBJ2-1

cdr3_aa: CASSLRGSWSVPGNTIYF
clone_size: -
v_call: TRBV28
j_call: TRBJ1-3

cdr3_aa: CASSLTMGNQPQHF
clone_size: -
v_call: TRBV28
j_call: TRBJ1-5

cdr3_aa: CASSGTYDTQYF
clone_size: -
v_call: TRBV5-1
j_call: TRBJ2-3

cdr3_aa: CAAASGRSYEQYF
clone_size: -
v_call: TRBV27
j_call: TRBJ2-7